This T cell receptor beta chain was sequenced in a study of blood T cells in healthy people across ages. Per germline, CDR1 SGHTA and CDR2 FQGNSA. CDR3 length: 13 residues. The authors ran a second PCR of about 6 to 11 cycles using a sample-barcoded 5' primer and a J-beta primer mix. In TCRdb, the 5' RACE reads were re-called with MiXCR into one record per CDR3 protein. The sample holds under 2 million distinct CDR3 sequences, 30% to 35% seen once. Points on this clonotype: An end of the junction does not agree with germline; a read error may underlie this.

Material: blood. The chain employs TRBV7-2 and TRBJ1-1, with D tentatively TRBD1 (5 bases). This clonotype was obtained from a woman in her 30s in good health. CDR3: CASSPLGGTETFF. The CDR3 coding sequence is TGTGCCAGCAGCCCCCTTGGAGGGACTGAAACTTTCTTT.